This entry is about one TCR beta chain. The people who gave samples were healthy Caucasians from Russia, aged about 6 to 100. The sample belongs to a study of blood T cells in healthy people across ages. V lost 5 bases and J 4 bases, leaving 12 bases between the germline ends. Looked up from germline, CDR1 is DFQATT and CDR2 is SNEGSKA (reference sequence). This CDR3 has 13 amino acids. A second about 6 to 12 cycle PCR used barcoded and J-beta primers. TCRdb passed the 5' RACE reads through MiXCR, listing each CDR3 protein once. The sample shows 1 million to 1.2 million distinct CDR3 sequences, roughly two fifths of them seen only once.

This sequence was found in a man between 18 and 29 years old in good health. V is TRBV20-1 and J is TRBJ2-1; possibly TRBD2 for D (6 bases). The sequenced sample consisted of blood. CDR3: CSASGRPYNEQFF. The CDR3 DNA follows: TGCAGTGCTTCGGGGAGGCCTTACAATGAGCAGTTCTTC.